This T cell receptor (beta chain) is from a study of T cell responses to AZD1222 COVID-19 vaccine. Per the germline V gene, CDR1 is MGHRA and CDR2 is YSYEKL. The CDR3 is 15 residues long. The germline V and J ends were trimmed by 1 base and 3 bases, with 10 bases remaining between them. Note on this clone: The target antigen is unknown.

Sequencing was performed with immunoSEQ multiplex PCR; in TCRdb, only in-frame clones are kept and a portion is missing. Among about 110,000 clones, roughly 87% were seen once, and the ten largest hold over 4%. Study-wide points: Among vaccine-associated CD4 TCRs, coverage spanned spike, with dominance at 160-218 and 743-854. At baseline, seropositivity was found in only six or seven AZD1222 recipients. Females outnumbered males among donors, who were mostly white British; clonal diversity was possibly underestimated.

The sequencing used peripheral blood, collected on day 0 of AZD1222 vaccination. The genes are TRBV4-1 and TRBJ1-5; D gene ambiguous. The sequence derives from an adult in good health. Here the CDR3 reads CASSQVASNNQPQHF. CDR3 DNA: TGCGCCAGCAGCCAAGTTGCGTCAAACAATCAGCCCCAGCATTTT.